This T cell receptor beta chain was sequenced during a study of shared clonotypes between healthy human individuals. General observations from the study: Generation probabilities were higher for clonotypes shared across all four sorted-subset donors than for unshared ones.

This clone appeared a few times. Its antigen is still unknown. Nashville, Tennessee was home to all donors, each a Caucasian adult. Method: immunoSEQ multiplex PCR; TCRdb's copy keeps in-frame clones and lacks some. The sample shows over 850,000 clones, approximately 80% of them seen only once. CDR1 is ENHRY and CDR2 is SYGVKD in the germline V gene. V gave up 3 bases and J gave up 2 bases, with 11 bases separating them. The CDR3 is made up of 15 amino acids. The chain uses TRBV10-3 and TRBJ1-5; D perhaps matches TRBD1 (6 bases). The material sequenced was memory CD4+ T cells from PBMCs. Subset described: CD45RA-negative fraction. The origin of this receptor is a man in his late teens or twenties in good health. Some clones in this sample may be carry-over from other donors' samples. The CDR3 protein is CAISEGGLGNQPQHF. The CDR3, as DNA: TGTGCCATCAGTGAAGGGGGTTTGGGCAATCAGCCCCAGCATTTT.